There are many counts of the clone carrying this T cell receptor beta chain. This entry is derived from a study of blood T cell repertoires in COVID-19. Across the whole study: T cells, B-cell-depleted T cells, or PBMCs provided the cDNA or gDNA that served as material.

The length of the CDR3 is 17 residues. The V gene's germline CDR1 is LGHNA and CDR2 YSLEER. Trimming took 2 bases from V and 1 from J; bases not matched to a gene: 9. Methods used by the authors: Reference gene primer amplification in the assay estimated nucleated cell counts. Repertoires were generated with immunoSEQ multiplex PCR, while TCRdb's copy carries only in-frame clones and drops some. V, J and clone size are taken as reported in that table, and D and trimming were inferred from the DNA itself. The profile covers 100,000 to 120,000 clones, with 81% appearing a single time and more than 8% taken by the ten largest.

The material sequenced was peripheral blood. The clonotype comes from a woman in her 70s with acute or convalescent COVID-19. V usage is TRBV4-3 and J usage is TRBJ1-2; 8 nucleotides agree with TRBD1. The DNA of the CDR3 is TGCGCCAGCAGCCAACACCCCGGGACAGGTTTTAACTATGGCTACACCTTC. Translating it yields CASSQHPGTGFNYGYTF.